This is a list of T cell receptor beta chains from one sample in a study of shared clonotypes between healthy human individuals. Clones were read by immunoSEQ multiplex PCR, and TCRdb kept only the in-frame ones, dropping some. The sample has roughly 86,000 clones; around 68% are singletons. Sequenced sample: memory CD8+ T cells sorted from blood. The receptors originated from a man aged 30 to 39 in good health. Both conserved end residues are part of each CDR3. Fields, in order: V gene, clone size, J gene, D gene, CDR3 length, CDR3 DNA, CDR3 protein. D genes are given only for firm matches. Only part of the rows carry a size: once, few, many, or a class if the clone is expanded.

v_call: TRBV12-2
clone_size: .
j_call: TRBJ2-1
d_call: .
cdr3_length: 20
cdr3_nt: TGTGCAAGTCGCTTTACCCCGCGGACTAGCGGGAGGCCCCCCGCCCCCAAGCAGTTCTTC
cdr3_aa: CASRFTPRTSGRPPAPKQFF

v_call: TRBV6-1
clone_size: .
j_call: TRBJ2-7
d_call: .
cdr3_length: 12
cdr3_nt: TGTGCCAGCAGGCCAATGGAGTACGAGCAGTACTTC
cdr3_aa: CASRPMEYEQYF

v_call: TRBV18
clone_size: few
j_call: TRBJ1-2
d_call: TRBD1
cdr3_length: 13
cdr3_nt: TGTGCCAGCTCACGACAGGGAGGCTATGGCTACACCTTC
cdr3_aa: CASSRQGGYGYTF

v_call: TRBV9
clone_size: .
j_call: TRBJ2-7
d_call: .
cdr3_length: 15
cdr3_nt: TGTGCCAGCAGCGTAGGAGGTGTAGCGGACTACGAGCAGTACTTC
cdr3_aa: CASSVGGVADYEQYF

v_call: TRBV6-1
clone_size: .
j_call: TRBJ1-5
d_call: TRBD1
cdr3_length: 16
cdr3_nt: TGTGCCAGCAGTGAAGAAGGTTGGGGGACAGATCAGCCCCAGCATTTT
cdr3_aa: CASSEEGWGTDQPQHF

v_call: TRBV27
clone_size: .
j_call: TRBJ2-7
d_call: TRBD2
cdr3_length: 15
cdr3_nt: TGTGCCAGCAGTTTGGGTAGCGGGAGAATCTACGAGCAGTACTTC
cdr3_aa: CASSLGSGRIYEQYF

v_call: TRBV5-4
clone_size: .
j_call: TRBJ2-2
d_call: TRBD2
cdr3_length: 15
cdr3_nt: TGTGCCTGTTCCACACGGACTAGCGGGACCGGGGAGCTGTTTTTT
cdr3_aa: CACSTRTSGTGELFF

v_call: TRBV5-6
clone_size: .
j_call: TRBJ2-7
d_call: .
cdr3_length: 13
cdr3_nt: TGTGCCAGCAGCGGCAGGGTTCGGAACGAGCAGTACTTC
cdr3_aa: CASSGRVRNEQYF

v_call: TRBV25-1
clone_size: .
j_call: TRBJ2-7
d_call: .
cdr3_length: 12
cdr3_nt: TGTGCCAGCAGTGGGGCTGATTACGAGCAGTACTTC
cdr3_aa: CASSGADYEQYF

v_call: TRBV27
clone_size: .
j_call: TRBJ2-1
d_call: TRBD2
cdr3_length: 19
cdr3_nt: TGTGCCAGCAGTTTACGGATCCCCCACTTGGCGGGAGGGCCCGGTGAGCAGTTCTTC
cdr3_aa: CASSLRIPHLAGGPGEQFF

v_call: TRBV11-3
clone_size: .
j_call: TRBJ1-5
d_call: .
cdr3_length: 15
cdr3_nt: TGTGCCAGCCTCCCAGGGAACATATTATATCAGCCCCAGCATTTT
cdr3_aa: CASLPGNILYQPQHF

v_call: TRBV28
clone_size: .
j_call: TRBJ2-7
d_call: TRBD1
cdr3_length: 14
cdr3_nt: TGTGCCAGCAGTCCGTCCGGGACAGTCTACGAGCAGTACTTC
cdr3_aa: CASSPSGTVYEQYF

v_call: TRBV6-5
clone_size: .
j_call: TRBJ2-7
d_call: .
cdr3_length: 14
cdr3_nt: TGTGCCAGCAGTTTCCGACACTCAGAGTACGAGCAGTACTTC
cdr3_aa: CASSFRHSEYEQYF

v_call: TRBV6-5
clone_size: .
j_call: TRBJ2-4
d_call: .
cdr3_length: 15
cdr3_nt: TGTGCCAGCAGTTACGGGCAGGGTGTTACAGACATTCAGTACTTC
cdr3_aa: CASSYGQGVTDIQYF

v_call: TRBV4-1
clone_size: few
j_call: TRBJ2-7
d_call: TRBD1
cdr3_length: 15
cdr3_nt: TGCGCCAGCAGCCAAGATACAGGGGGCCTCTACGAGCAGTACTTC
cdr3_aa: CASSQDTGGLYEQYF

v_call: TRBV6-6
clone_size: once
j_call: TRBJ1-4
d_call: .
cdr3_length: 16
cdr3_nt: TGTGCCAGCAGCCCCGGGAGGGGCGCAACTAATGAAAAACTGTTTTTT
cdr3_aa: CASSPGRGATNEKLFF

v_call: TRBV7-8
clone_size: .
j_call: TRBJ2-7
d_call: TRBD2
cdr3_length: 13
cdr3_nt: TGTGCCAGCAGTCCCCTAGCGGTCTACGAGCAGTACTTC
cdr3_aa: CASSPLAVYEQYF

v_call: TRBV14
clone_size: .
j_call: TRBJ1-3
d_call: .
cdr3_length: 18
cdr3_nt: TGTGCCAGCAGCCAGATTTTGTCTTATGGCGGTACTGGAAACACCATATATTTT
cdr3_aa: CASSQILSYGGTGNTIYF

v_call: TRBV5-6
clone_size: .
j_call: TRBJ1-2
d_call: .
cdr3_length: 14
cdr3_nt: TGTGCCAGCAGCTTGCTGCAGGCCAACTATGGCTACACCTTC
cdr3_aa: CASSLLQANYGYTF

v_call: TRBV6-1
clone_size: many
j_call: TRBJ2-1
d_call: .
cdr3_length: 14
cdr3_nt: .
cdr3_aa: CASSEWGSGSSWFF

v_call: TRBV7-8
clone_size: few
j_call: TRBJ2-5
d_call: .
cdr3_length: 15
cdr3_nt: TGTGCCAGCAGCTTCGGAAACGGGTTCCAAGAGACCCAGTACTTC
cdr3_aa: CASSFGNGFQETQYF

v_call: TRBV25-1
clone_size: few
j_call: TRBJ2-1
d_call: .
cdr3_length: 15
cdr3_nt: TGTGCCAGCAGTGAGTATGCAGCGAACTACAATGAGCAGTTCTTC
cdr3_aa: CASSEYAANYNEQFF

v_call: TRBV27
clone_size: .
j_call: TRBJ2-7
d_call: TRBD2
cdr3_length: 14
cdr3_nt: TGTGCCAGCAGTCTAGCGGGAGGTCCCTACGAGCAGTACTTC
cdr3_aa: CASSLAGGPYEQYF

v_call: TRBV27
clone_size: .
j_call: TRBJ2-7
d_call: .
cdr3_length: 13
cdr3_nt: TGTGCCAGCACTCCTAGCAGCCAACACGAGCAGTACTTC
cdr3_aa: CASTPSSQHEQYF

v_call: TRBV27
clone_size: .
j_call: TRBJ1-5
d_call: TRBD1
cdr3_length: 14
cdr3_nt: TGTGCCAGCAGTTTAGACAGGGTCAGACCGGCCCAGCATTTT
cdr3_aa: CASSLDRVRPAQHF

v_call: TRBV28
clone_size: .
j_call: TRBJ1-2
d_call: .
cdr3_length: 15
cdr3_nt: TGTGCCAGCAGTTTATGGGCAGTTAGGTTCTGGGGCTACACCTTC
cdr3_aa: CASSLWAVRFWGYTF

v_call: TRBV5-8
clone_size: .
j_call: TRBJ2-5
d_call: TRBD2
cdr3_length: 16
cdr3_nt: TGTGCCAGCAGCTTGCGGGGAGCGGGAGCCGGGGAGACCCAGTACTTC
cdr3_aa: CASSLRGAGAGETQYF

v_call: TRBV19
clone_size: .
j_call: TRBJ2-7
d_call: TRBD1
cdr3_length: 14
cdr3_nt: TGTGCCAGTAAAGCGACAGGGAAAACTGTCGAGCAGTACTTC
cdr3_aa: CASKATGKTVEQYF

v_call: TRBV6-1
clone_size: .
j_call: TRBJ1-5
d_call: .
cdr3_length: 14
cdr3_nt: TGTGCCAGCACCCTAAGAAGGGGGGGCCAGCCCCAGCATTTT
cdr3_aa: CASTLRRGGQPQHF

v_call: TRBV29-1
clone_size: once
j_call: TRBJ1-1
d_call: TRBD1
cdr3_length: 16
cdr3_nt: TGCAGCGTTGTGTCCGGGACAGGGGTATGGAACACTGAAGCTTTCTTT
cdr3_aa: CSVVSGTGVWNTEAFF

v_call: TRBV11-2
clone_size: few
j_call: TRBJ2-1
d_call: TRBD2
cdr3_length: 15
cdr3_nt: TGTGCCAGCAGCTCACCCCGGACTAGCGGGAGTAACGCGTTCTTC
cdr3_aa: CASSSPRTSGSNAFF

v_call: TRBV9
clone_size: few
j_call: TRBJ2-5
d_call: TRBD2
cdr3_length: 16
cdr3_nt: TGTGCCAGCAGCATGTTCATGGGACTAGCGGAAGAGACCCAGTACTTC
cdr3_aa: CASSMFMGLAEETQYF

v_call: TRBV18
clone_size: few
j_call: TRBJ2-5
d_call: .
cdr3_length: 15
cdr3_nt: TGTGCCAGCTCACCACTTGGGGCCGGACAAGAGACCCAGTACTTC
cdr3_aa: CASSPLGAGQETQYF

v_call: TRBV10-3
clone_size: .
j_call: TRBJ2-7
d_call: .
cdr3_length: 13
cdr3_nt: TGTGCCATCAGTGAGTCGATGGCCTACGAGCAGTACTTC
cdr3_aa: CAISESMAYEQYF

v_call: TRBV5-6
clone_size: .
j_call: TRBJ2-3
d_call: .
cdr3_length: 12
cdr3_nt: TGTGCCAGCAGCTTGGGAGCAGATACGCAGTATTTT
cdr3_aa: CASSLGADTQYF

v_call: TRBV15
clone_size: few
j_call: TRBJ1-5
d_call: TRBD1
cdr3_length: 14
cdr3_nt: TGTGCCACCAGCAGGGACAGGGCCCCCCAGCCCCAGCATTTT
cdr3_aa: CATSRDRAPQPQHF

v_call: TRBV4-2
clone_size: .
j_call: TRBJ2-5
d_call: TRBD1
cdr3_length: 15
cdr3_nt: TGTGCCAGCAGCTTGAATGTTGGGACAGGGGAGACCCAGTACTTC
cdr3_aa: CASSLNVGTGETQYF

v_call: TRBV29-1
clone_size: few
j_call: TRBJ2-3
d_call: TRBD2
cdr3_length: 13
cdr3_nt: TGCAGCGTTAGCGGGGGAAACACAGATACGCAGTATTTT
cdr3_aa: CSVSGGNTDTQYF

v_call: TRBV4-3
clone_size: few
j_call: TRBJ2-2
d_call: .
cdr3_length: 14
cdr3_nt: TGCGCCAGCAGCCCTCGGCAGGGAACCGGGGAGCTGTTTTTT
cdr3_aa: CASSPRQGTGELFF

v_call: TRBV18
clone_size: .
j_call: TRBJ2-1
d_call: .
cdr3_length: 16
cdr3_nt: TGTGCCAGCTCACCACCGGTTTCTAGTGGGGGCAATGAGCAGTTCTTC
cdr3_aa: CASSPPVSSGGNEQFF